This TCR beta chain appears in the sequencing data of a study of cytotoxic CD8 clonotypes in ibrutinib-treated CLL. Across the whole study: Overall, 25 or so responses were partial and 2 complete; following median approximately 65 months, roughly 15 patients stayed remitted and about 12 progressed.

Findings and limits, study-wide: Sample timing was unmatched between remission and later-progressing patients; lymph nodes unstudied. Measured clonality at baseline was greater than in age-matched healthy donors and tracked with circulating CD8+ T-cell counts.

In the case of this clone: Its antigen is not known.

Deep sequencing aimed at 1 in 200,000 to 1 in 1 million T cells' resolution. Using immunoSEQ multiplex PCR, the repertoire was profiled, and TCRdb retains in-frame clones only, with some absent. Of some 170,000 clones detected, about 88% appear once; the ten largest clones hold 3% to 3.5%. The receptor was isolated from a human donor with chronic lymphocytic leukemia. The sequencing used PBMCs, collected at disease progression, from a patient treated with ibrutinib.

The DNA for the CDR3 is TGTGCCAGCAGCCAGCCCCTCCTCGGGGACTATACGGATACGCAGTATTTT. Translation gives CASSQPLLGDYTDTQYF. V usage is TRBV4-2 and J usage is TRBJ2-3; 7 bases are shared with TRBD2. The junction had 15 bases not matched to a gene; V was cut back by 3 bases and J by 6 bases. Germline V gene lookup returns CDR1 LGHNA and CDR2 YNFKEQ. The CDR3 has 17 amino acids.